This T cell receptor beta chain was profiled in a study of Ad26.COV2.S vaccination and SARS-CoV-2 variants (dated by TCRdb to 2020 to 2023). Concerning the study at large: Donors in the vaccine arm were drawn from COV1001, a phase I-IIa trial of Ad26.COV2.S in healthy adults that was multicentre, randomized, double-blind and placebo-controlled. The specificity and breadth of SARS-CoV-2-reactive T cell receptors after Ad26.COV2.S vaccination were assessed by TCRbeta repertoire sequencing. Ad26.COV2.S was administered intramuscularly at 5 x 10^10 or 1 x 10^11 viral particles, either as a single shot or as two shots given 56 days apart. Trial participants were randomized into five groups of five, in which low-dose or high-dose Ad26.COV2.S was given once or twice, or placebo was given on both occasions. The TCR-sequenced set comprised around 30 samples: around 20 Ad26.COV2.S vaccine recipients, 5 placebo recipients and 8 SARS-CoV-2 convalescent individuals. Investigators remained blinded to trial group allocation during experiments and outcome assessment.

In this sample, this clone turned up a few times. There is no known antigen for this receptor. Base qualities are not recorded, but no much larger clone differs from it by a single base. The treatment or condition label, as the study defines it: 15 to 20 received Ad26.COV2.S at low or high dose, single or two shots; 5 received placebo; per-sample allocation not given. For vaccine and placebo recipients, repertoires were sequenced using samples collected on day 63 after the first injection. Cohort 1b enrolled about two dozen adults aged 18-55 years at a single site in Boston, USA, between 29 July and 7 August 2020. Ad26.COV2.S was a replication-incompetent adenovirus type 26 vector expressing a prefusion-stabilized SARS-CoV-2 spike protein from the original Wuhan strain. V has 4 bases trimmed and J has 4 bases trimmed; junction bases matching no gene number 10. As encoded in the germline V gene (reference sequence), CDR1 is LNHDA while CDR2 is SQIVND. The CDR3 measures 16 amino acids from cysteine to phenylalanine. The CDR3 DNA has 48 bases and is translated from base 1.

The full study reports these points: Compared with placebo recipients, Ad26.COV2.S recipients showed higher spike-specific TCR breadth (P = 0.0014). It was noted by the authors that total T cell responses may have been underestimated by the TCR breadth and depth analyses. Substantial breadth of spike-specific CD8+ and CD4+ T cell responses was reported after vaccination. Non-spike TCR breadth was comparable between vaccine and placebo recipients, consistent with the vaccine containing only spike. The study was not powered for comparison of responses between vaccine doses or regimens.

The immunoSEQ Assay was used to sequence TCRbeta CDR3 regions. After extraction, genomic DNA underwent amplification by bias-controlled multiplex PCR, followed by high-throughput sequencing. The published analysis was carried out like this. To quantify the absolute abundance of every unique TCRbeta CDR3 region, sequences were collapsed and filtered. T cell fraction was estimated by normalizing TCRbeta template counts to usable DNA, which was measured by amplifying reference genes present in all nucleated cells. Repertoire TCRs were annotated as SARS-CoV-2-specific when V gene, CDR3 amino acid sequence and J gene were exactly matched to a known reactive TCR set. MIRA supplied the reference SARS-CoV-2 TCR set, which was filtered for enrichment in COVID-19-positive ImmuneCODE repertoires so that public or cross-reactive TCRs were removed. Using the MIRA antigens, annotated TCRs were further analysed by specific ORF or by position within an ORF. Breadth was defined as the number of annotated unique rearrangements divided by the total number of unique productive rearrangements, and depth was defined as the summed frequency of the annotated unique rearrangements. Two-sided Wilcoxon rank-sum tests were used to compare TCR breadth between groups. Held by TCRdb, this immuneACCESS table contains in-frame sequences only and omits some clones. Under half of the omission traces to an unresolved V gene where checked; the cause of the rest is unknown. That table supplies the V and J calls and clone size; D and trimming were determined from the DNA. Present in this sample are 300,000 to 400,000 clones, around 84% of which were seen just once. Approximately 1.9% of the sample belongs to the ten largest clones.

Sequencing was performed on peripheral blood, taken in a trial of Ad26.COV2.S vaccine versus placebo. The rearrangement joined TRBV19 to TRBJ1-5; 7 central nucleotides agree with TRBD1. This TCR was sampled from a person between 18 and 59 years old who received the Ad26.COV2.S COVID-19 vaccine or a placebo. The CDR3 protein sequence reads: CASSTKSTGNNQPQHF. The nucleotide sequence is given as TGTGCCAGTAGTACCAAATCGACAGGGAATAATCAGCCCCAGCATTTT.